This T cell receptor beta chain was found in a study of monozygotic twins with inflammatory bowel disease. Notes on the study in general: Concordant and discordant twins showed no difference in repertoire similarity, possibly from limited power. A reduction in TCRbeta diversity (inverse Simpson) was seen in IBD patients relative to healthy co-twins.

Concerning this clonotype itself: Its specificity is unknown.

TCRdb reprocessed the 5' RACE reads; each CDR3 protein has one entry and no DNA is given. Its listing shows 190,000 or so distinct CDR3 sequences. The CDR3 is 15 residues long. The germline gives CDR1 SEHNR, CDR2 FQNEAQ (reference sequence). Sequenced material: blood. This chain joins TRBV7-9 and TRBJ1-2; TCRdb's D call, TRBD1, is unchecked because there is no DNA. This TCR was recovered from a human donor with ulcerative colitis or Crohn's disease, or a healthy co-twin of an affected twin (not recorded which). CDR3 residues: CASSFYGTGDYGYTF. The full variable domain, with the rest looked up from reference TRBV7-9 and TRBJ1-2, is DTGVSQNPRHKITKRGQNVTFRCDPISEHNRLYWYRQTLGQGPEFLTYFQNEAQLEKSRLLSDRFSAERPKGSFSTLEIQRTEQGDSAMYLCASSFYGTGDYGYTFGSGTRLTVV.